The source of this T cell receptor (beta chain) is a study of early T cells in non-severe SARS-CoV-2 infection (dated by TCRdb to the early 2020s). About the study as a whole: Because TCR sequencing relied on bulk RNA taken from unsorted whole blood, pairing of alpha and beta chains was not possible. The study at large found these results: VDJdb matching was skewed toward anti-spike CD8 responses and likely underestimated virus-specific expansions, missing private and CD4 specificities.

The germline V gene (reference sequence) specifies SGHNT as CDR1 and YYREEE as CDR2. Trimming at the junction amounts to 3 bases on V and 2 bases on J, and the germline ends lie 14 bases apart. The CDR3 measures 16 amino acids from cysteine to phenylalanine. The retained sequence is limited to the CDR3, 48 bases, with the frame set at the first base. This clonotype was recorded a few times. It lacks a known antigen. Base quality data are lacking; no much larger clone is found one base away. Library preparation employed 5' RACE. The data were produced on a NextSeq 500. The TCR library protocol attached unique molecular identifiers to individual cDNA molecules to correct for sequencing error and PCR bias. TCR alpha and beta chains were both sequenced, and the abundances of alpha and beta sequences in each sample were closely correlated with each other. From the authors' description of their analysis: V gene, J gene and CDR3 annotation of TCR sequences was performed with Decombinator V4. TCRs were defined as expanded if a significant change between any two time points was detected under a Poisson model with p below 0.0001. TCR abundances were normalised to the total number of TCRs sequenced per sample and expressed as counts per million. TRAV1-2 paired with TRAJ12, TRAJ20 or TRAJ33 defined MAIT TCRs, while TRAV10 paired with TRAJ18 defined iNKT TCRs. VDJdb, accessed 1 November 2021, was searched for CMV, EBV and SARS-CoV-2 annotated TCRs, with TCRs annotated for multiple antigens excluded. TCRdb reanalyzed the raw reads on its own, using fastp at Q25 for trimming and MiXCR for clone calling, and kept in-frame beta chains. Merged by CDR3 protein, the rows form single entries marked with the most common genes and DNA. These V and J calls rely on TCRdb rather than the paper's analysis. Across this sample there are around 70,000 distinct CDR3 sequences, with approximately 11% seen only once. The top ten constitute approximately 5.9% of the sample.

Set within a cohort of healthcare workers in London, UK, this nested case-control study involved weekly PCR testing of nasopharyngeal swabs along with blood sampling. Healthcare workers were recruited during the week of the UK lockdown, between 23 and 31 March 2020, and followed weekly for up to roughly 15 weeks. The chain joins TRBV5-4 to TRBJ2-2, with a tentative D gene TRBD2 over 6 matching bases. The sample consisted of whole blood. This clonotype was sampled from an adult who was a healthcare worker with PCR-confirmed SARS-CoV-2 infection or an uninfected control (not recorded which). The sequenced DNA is TGTGCCAGCAGCTCCGCGGACGGGGGTAACACCGGGGAGCTGTTTTTT. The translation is CASSSADGGNTGELFF. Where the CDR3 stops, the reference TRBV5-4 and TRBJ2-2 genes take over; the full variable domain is ETGVTQSPTHLIKTRGQQVTLRCSSQSGHNTVSWYQQALGQGPQFIFQYYREEENGRGNFPPRFSGLQFPNYSSELNVNALELDDSALYLCASSSADGGNTGELFFGEGSRLTVL.